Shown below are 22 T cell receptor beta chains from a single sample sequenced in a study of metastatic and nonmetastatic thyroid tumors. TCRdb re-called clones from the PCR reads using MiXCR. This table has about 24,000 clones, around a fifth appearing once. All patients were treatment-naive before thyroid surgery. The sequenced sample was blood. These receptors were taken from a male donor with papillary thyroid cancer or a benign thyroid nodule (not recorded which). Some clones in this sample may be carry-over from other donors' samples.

The DNA for the CDR3 is TGTGCCAGCAGCCATCGGCCTGTCACAGATACGCAGTATTTT. As protein: CASSHRPVTDTQYF. This chain joins TRBV7-8 and TRBJ2-3; D unresolved. CDR1 and CDR2 from the germline V gene are SGHVS and FQNEAQ. The CDR3 consists of 14 residues. The ends were cut back, 5 bases at V and 2 bases at J, with 11 bases in the middle. Supplemented by reference TRBV7-8 and TRBJ2-3, the full variable domain reads GAGVSQSPRYKVAKRGQDVALRCDPISGHVSLFWYQQALGQGPEFLTYFQNEAQLDKSGLPSDRFFAERPEGSVSTLKIQRTQQEDSAVYLCASSHRPVTDTQYFGPGTRLTVL.

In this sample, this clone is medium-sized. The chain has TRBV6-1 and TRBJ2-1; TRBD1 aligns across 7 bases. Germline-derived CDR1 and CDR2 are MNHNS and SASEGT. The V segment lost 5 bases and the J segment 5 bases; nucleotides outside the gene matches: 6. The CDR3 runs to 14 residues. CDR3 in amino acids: CASSTPGTDNEQFF. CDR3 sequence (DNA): TGTGCCAGCAGTACCCCCGGGACAGACAATGAGCAGTTCTTC.

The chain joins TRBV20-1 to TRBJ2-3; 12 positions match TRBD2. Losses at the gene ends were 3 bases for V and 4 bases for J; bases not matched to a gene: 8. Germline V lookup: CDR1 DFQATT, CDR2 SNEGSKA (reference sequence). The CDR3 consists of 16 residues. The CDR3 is CSASPLTSGRADTQYF. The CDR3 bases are TGCAGTGCTAGTCCCCTGACTAGCGGGAGAGCAGATACGCAGTATTTT.

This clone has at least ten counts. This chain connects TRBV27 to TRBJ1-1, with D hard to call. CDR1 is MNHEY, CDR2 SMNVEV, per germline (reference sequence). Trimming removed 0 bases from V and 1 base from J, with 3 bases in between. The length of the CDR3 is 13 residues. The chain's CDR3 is CASSLSRNTEAFF. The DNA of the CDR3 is TGTGCCAGCAGTTTATCCAGGAACACTGAAGCTTTCTTT.

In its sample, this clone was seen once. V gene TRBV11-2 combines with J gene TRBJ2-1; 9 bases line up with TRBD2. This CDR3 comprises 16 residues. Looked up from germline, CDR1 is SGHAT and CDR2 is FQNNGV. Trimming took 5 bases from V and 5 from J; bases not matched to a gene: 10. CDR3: CASSLGVASGNNEQFF. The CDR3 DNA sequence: TGTGCCAGCAGCCTAGGGGTGGCTAGCGGGAACAATGAGCAGTTCTTC.

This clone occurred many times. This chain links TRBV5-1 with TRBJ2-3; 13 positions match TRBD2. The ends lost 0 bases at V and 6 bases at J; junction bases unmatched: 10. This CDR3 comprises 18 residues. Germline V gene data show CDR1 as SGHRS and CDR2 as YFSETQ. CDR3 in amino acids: CASSLAGGLAGRYDTQYF. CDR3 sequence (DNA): TGCGCCAGCAGCTTGGCCGGGGGACTAGCGGGACGGTACGATACGCAGTATTTT.

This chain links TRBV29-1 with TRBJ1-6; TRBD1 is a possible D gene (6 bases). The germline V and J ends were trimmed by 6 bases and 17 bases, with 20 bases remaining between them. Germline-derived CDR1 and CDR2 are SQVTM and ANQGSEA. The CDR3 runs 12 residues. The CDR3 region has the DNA TGCAGCGTCCGGACAGTTAATTCACACATCCACTTT. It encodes CSVRTVNSHIHF.

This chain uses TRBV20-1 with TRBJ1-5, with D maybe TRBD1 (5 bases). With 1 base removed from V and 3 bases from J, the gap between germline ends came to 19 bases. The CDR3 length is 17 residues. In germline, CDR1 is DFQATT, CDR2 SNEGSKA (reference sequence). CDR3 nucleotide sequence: TGCAGTGCTAGAGGGGGGTTGACAGTGGGTGTCAATCAGCCCCAGCATTTT. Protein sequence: CSARGGLTVGVNQPQHF.

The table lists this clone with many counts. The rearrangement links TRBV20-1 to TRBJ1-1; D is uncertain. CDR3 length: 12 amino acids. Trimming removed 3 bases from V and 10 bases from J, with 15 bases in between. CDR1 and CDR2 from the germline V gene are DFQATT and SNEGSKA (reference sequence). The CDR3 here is CSARGLSVGAFF. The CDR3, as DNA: TGCAGTGCTAGGGGCCTCTCCGTAGGAGCTTTCTTT.

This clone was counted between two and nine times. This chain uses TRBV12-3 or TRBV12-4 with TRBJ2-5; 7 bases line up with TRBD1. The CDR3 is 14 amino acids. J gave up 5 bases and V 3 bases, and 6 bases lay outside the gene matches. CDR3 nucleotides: TGTGCCAGCAGTTTCGAGGGGGCGAGGGAGACCCAGTACTTC. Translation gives CASSFEGARETQYF.

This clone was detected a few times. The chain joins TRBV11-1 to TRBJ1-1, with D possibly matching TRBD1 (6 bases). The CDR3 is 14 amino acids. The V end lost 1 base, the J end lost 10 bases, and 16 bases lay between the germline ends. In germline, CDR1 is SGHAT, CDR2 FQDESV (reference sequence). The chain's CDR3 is CASSLGLQGLSAFF. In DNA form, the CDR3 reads TGTGCCAGCAGCTTAGGGCTGCAGGGGTTATCAGCTTTCTTT.

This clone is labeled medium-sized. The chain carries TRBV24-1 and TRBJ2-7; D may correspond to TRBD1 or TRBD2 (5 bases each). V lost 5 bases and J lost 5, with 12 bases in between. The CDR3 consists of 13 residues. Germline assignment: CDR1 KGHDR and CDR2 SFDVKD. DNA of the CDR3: TGTGCCACCAGTGCGGCAGGGAGAGACGAGCAGTACTTC. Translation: CATSAAGRDEQYF.

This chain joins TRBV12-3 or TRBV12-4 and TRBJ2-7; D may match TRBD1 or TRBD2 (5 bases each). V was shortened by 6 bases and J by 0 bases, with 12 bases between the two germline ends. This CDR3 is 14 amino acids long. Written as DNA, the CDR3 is TGTGCCAGCAGGAGGCCGGGGCACTCCTACGAGCAGTACTTC. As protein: CASRRPGHSYEQYF.

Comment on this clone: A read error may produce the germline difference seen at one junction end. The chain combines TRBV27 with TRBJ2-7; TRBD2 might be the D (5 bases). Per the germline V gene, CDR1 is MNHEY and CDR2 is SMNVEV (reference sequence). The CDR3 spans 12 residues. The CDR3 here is CSSGRVSYEQYF. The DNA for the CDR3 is TGTTCCAGCGGACGTGTCTCCTACGAGCAGTACTTC.

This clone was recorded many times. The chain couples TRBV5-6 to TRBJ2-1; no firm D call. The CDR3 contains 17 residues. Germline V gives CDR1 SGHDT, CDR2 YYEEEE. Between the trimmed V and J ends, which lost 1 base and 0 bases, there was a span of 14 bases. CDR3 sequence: CASSLYQAVSSYNEQFF. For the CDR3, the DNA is TGTGCCAGCAGCTTGTACCAAGCCGTAAGCTCCTACAATGAGCAGTTCTTC.

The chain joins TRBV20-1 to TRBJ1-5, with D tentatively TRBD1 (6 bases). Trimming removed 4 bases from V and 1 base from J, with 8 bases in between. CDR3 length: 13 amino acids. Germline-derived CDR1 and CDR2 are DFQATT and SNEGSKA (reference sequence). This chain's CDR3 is CSATQGSNQPQHF. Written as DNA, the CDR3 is TGCAGTGCTACCCAGGGGAGCAATCAGCCCCAGCATTTT.

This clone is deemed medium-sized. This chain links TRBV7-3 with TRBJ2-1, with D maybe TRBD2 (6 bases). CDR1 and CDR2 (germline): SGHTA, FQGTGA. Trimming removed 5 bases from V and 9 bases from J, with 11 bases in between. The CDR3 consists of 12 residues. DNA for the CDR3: TGTGCCAGCAGCGACCTAGCGTCTGAGCAGTTCTTC. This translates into CASSDLASEQFF.

Here the CDR3 reads CASSVAGTADYEQYF. In DNA form, the CDR3 reads TGTGCCAGCAGCGTTGCGGGGACAGCAGATTACGAGCAGTACTTC. V usage is TRBV9 and J usage is TRBJ2-7, with D possibly matching TRBD1 (7 bases). The CDR3 extends over 15 amino acids. The germline V gene has CDR1 SGDLS and CDR2 YYNGEE. Trimming stripped 2 bases from V and 4 bases from J, with 16 bases between.

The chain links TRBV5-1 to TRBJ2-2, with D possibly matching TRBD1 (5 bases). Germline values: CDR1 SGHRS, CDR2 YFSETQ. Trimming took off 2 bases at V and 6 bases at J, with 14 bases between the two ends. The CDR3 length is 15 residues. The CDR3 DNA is TGCGCCAGCAGCTTCTACGGACATTACGCCGGGGAGCTGTTTTTT. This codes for CASSFYGHYAGELFF.

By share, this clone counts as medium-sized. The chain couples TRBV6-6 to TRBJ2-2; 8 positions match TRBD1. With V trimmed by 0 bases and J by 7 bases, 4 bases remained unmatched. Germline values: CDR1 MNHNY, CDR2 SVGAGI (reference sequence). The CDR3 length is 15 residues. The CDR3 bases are TGTGCCAGCAGTTACTCGATCAGGGGGCTCGGGGAGCTGTTTTTT. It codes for CASSYSIRGLGELFF.

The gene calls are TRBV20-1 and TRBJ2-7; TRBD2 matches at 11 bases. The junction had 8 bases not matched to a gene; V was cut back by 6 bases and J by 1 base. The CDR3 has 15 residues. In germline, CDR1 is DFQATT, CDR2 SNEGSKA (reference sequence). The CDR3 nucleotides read TGCAGTGCGGAGACCGGGACTAGCGGATCCTACGAGCAGTACTTC. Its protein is CSAETGTSGSYEQYF.

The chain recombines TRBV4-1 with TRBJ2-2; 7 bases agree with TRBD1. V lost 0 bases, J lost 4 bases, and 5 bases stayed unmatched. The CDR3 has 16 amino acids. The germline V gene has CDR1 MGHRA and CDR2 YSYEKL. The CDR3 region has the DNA TGCGCCAGCAGCCAAGAACAGGGGAAGCGCACCGGGGAGCTGTTTTTT. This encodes CASSQEQGKRTGELFF.